This record concerns one T cell receptor beta chain sequence. The germline CDR1 and CDR2 sequences are MNHEY and SVGAGI. This CDR3 region has 12 residues. Trimming took off 8 bases at V and 9 bases at J, with 11 bases between the two ends. The data belong to a study of blood T cell repertoires in COVID-19. Study in general: Acute-phase and convalescent COVID-19 samples originated in the United States, Italy and Spain.

Some clones are missing from TCRdb's copy, which holds only in-frame ones; the method was immunoSEQ multiplex PCR. The sample yields approximately 260,000 clones, 80% to 85% seen once. Specimen: peripheral blood. This clonotype was sampled from a woman in her fifties or sixties with active or convalescent COVID-19. The chain uses TRBV6-5 and TRBJ1-6; maybe TRBD1 (5 bases). This chain's CDR3 is CASSQGGSPLHF. Here the CDR3 DNA reads TGTGCCAGCTCTCAGGGAGGTTCACCCCTCCACTTT.